This T cell receptor (beta chain) was recovered during a study of technical replicates of blood from a few donors. Some clones are missing from TCRdb's copy, which holds only in-frame ones; the method was immunoSEQ multiplex PCR. The sample carries tens of thousands of clones, 70% to 90% recorded once. The CDR3 spans 15 residues. Germline V gene sequence: CDR1 MNHNS, CDR2 SASEGT. Trimming stripped 7 bases from V and 3 bases from J, with 19 bases between. The sequencing input was PBMCs. This receptor was obtained from a human donor in good health. Some clones in this sample may be carry-over from other donors' samples. J is TRBJ2-7 and V is TRBV6-1; the D gene is possibly TRBD2 (5 bases). CDR3 sequence (DNA): TGTGCCAGCATCCCGGGGTTGTCAGCTTACTACGAGCAGTACTTC. It codes for CASIPGLSAYYEQYF.